A selection of T cell receptor beta chains follows, all from one sample in a study of cytomegalovirus exposure and HLA in healthy donors. Clones were read by immunoSEQ multiplex PCR, and TCRdb kept only the in-frame ones, dropping some. Seen in this sample are 35,000 to 50,000 clones; the ten most common clones hold approximately 3%. Sample: PBMCs. These receptors came from a woman aged 30 to 39 in good health and CMV-seropositive. CDR3s include the opening cysteine and the closing phenylalanine or tryptophan. A D gene is named only where the DNA matches it firmly.

j_gene,v_gene,d_gene,CDR3nt,CDR3aa
TRBJ2-2,TRBV29-1,NA,TGCAGCGCTTCAGGGATTGAGGCCGGGGAGCTGTTTTTT,CSASGIEAGELFF
TRBJ2-7,TRBV14,TRBD2,TGTGCCAGCAGCCAAGTCGGACTAGCGGGGGTCGGCGAGCAGTACTTC,CASSQVGLAGVGEQYF
TRBJ1-2,TRBV15,TRBD1,TGTGCCACCAGCAGCGGGACAGACTATGGCTACACCTTC,CATSSGTDYGYTF
TRBJ2-5,TRBV7-2,TRBD2,TGTGCCAGCATGTGGACTAGCGGGCAAGAGACCCAGTACTTC,CASMWTSGQETQYF
TRBJ2-3,TRBV30,NA,TGTGCCTGGAGTGTTATTAGCACAGATACGCAGTATTTT,CAWSVISTDTQYF
TRBJ1-1,TRBV29-1,NA,TGCAGTGGGGGGGGGATAAGGACTGAAGCTTTCTTT,CSGGGIRTEAFF
TRBJ2-7,TRBV28,NA,TGTGCCAGCAGCCAGACATACGAGCAGTACTTC,CASSQTYEQYF
TRBJ2-7,TRBV29-1,NA,TGCAGCGTCCGCTCTCTAGGGAGCTCCTACGAGCAGTACTTC,CSVRSLGSSYEQYF
TRBJ1-3,TRBV2,NA,TGTGCCAGCAGTGAACGGGGGAACACCATATATTTT,CASSERGNTIYF
TRBJ2-1,TRBV2,TRBD2,TGTGCCAGCTCGTCTAGCGGGGATAGTGAGCAGTTCTTC,CASSSSGDSEQFF
TRBJ2-5,TRBV5-1,TRBD2,TGCGCCAGCAGCTTAGCGGTAGCGGGGGGCCAAGAGACCCAGTACTTC,CASSLAVAGGQETQYF
TRBJ2-7,TRBV11-2,TRBD1,TGTGCCAGCAGCTTCTTAGGGACAGGGGAATCCTACGAGCAGTACTTC,CASSFLGTGESYEQYF
TRBJ1-2,TRBV7-9,TRBD1,TGTGCCAGCACCCCGGGCCCCGACAGGGGGCGTACAGACTATGGCTACACCTTC,CASTPGPDRGRTDYGYTF
TRBJ2-3,TRBV5-1,NA,TGCGCCAGCAGCTTGGCACGGCAGGGGACGGATACGCAGTATTTT,CASSLARQGTDTQYF
TRBJ1-2,TRBV4-2,NA,TGTGCCAGCAGCCAAGGTACAGCCTATGGCTACACCTTC,CASSQGTAYGYTF
TRBJ1-6,TRBV11-3,NA,TGTGCCAGCAGCTTAAGTCAGAATTCACCCCTCCACTTT,CASSLSQNSPLHF
TRBJ1-2,TRBV5-6,NA,TGTGCCAGCAGTCCTTCAGGGGTTCGGTTTGGCTACACCTTC,CASSPSGVRFGYTF
TRBJ2-7,TRBV10-3,NA,TGTGCCATCAGTGAGTCATCGTACGAGCAGTACTTC,CAISESSYEQYF
TRBJ1-1,TRBV2,TRBD1,TGTGCCAGCGAACTAACAGGGGTTGAGGCTTTCTTT,CASELTGVEAFF
TRBJ1-3,TRBV7-6,NA,TGTGCCAGCAGCGCGGGGGCGGCGAGCTCTGGAAACACCATATATTTT,CASSAGAASSGNTIYF
TRBJ1-4,TRBV2,TRBD1,TGTGCCAGCAGTGAAGGGACAGGGGGCGATGAAAAACTGTTTTTT,CASSEGTGGDEKLFF
TRBJ1-6,TRBV4-1,NA,TGCGCCAGCAGCCAGCTCAGGGGAGAATCACCCCTCCACTTT,CASSQLRGESPLHF
TRBJ1-5,TRBV18,NA,TGTGCCAGCTCACCAGTTCCAGGGCCCTATAGCAATCAGCCCCAGCATTTT,CASSPVPGPYSNQPQHF
TRBJ2-5,TRBV7-9,TRBD2,TGTGCCAGCAGCTTATACGGGGGGGCCCAAGAGACCCAGTACTTC,CASSLYGGAQETQYF
TRBJ1-6,TRBV12-5,NA,TGTGCTAGTGGCCCCAACACCGACACCCTCCACTTT,CASGPNTDTLHF
TRBJ2-5,TRBV11-3,TRBD2,TGTGCCAGCAGCATCAGACTAGCGGGGGTGGAGACCCAGTACTTC,CASSIRLAGVETQYF
TRBJ1-1,TRBV30,TRBD1,TGTGCCTGGAGTAAGGGGGCGCTCTACACTGAAGCTTTCTTT,CAWSKGALYTEAFF
TRBJ2-1,TRBV6-1,TRBD2,TGTGCCAGCAGTGAATTCCTAGCGGGGGGGCCGGATGAGCAGTTCTTC,CASSEFLAGGPDEQFF
TRBJ2-6,TRBV9,TRBD1,TGTGCCAGCAGCGAGGGATCCGGGACAGGATACTCTGGGGCCAACGTCCTGACTTTC,CASSEGSGTGYSGANVLTF
TRBJ2-7,TRBV2,NA,TGTGCCAGCAGGGGAACAGGGCCCAGCTCCTACGAGCAGTACTTC,CASRGTGPSSYEQYF
TRBJ1-5,TRBV15,NA,TGTGCCACCAGCAGGCGAGCGAGGGCTAGCAATCAGCCCCAGCATTTT,CATSRRARASNQPQHF
TRBJ2-1,TRBV25-1,TRBD2,TGTGCCAGCAGTGGAAAGGGACTAGGGGACTCCTACAATGAGCAGTTCTTC,CASSGKGLGDSYNEQFF
TRBJ1-1,TRBV6-6,NA,TGTGCCATTAGCCGGGGGGGGAACACTGAAGCTTTCTTT,CAISRGGNTEAFF
TRBJ1-2,TRBV2,NA,TGTGCCAGCATAGGTGAACAGGGAGGGGACTACACCTTC,CASIGEQGGDYTF
TRBJ2-1,TRBV7-9,TRBD1,TGTGCCAGCAGCCAGAGGACAGGGTACTCCAATGAGCAGTTCTTC,CASSQRTGYSNEQFF
TRBJ1-1,TRBV11-2,NA,TGTGCCAGCAGCTTAGCTGTGGGCGACACTGAAGCTTTCTTT,CASSLAVGDTEAFF
TRBJ2-5,TRBV2,NA,TGTGCCAGCCAGAGGGGGGGCGAAGAGACCCAGTACTTC,CASQRGGEETQYF
TRBJ1-2,TRBV2,TRBD1,TGTGCCAGCGTTACGGGACAGGCTAACTATGGCTACACCTTC,CASVTGQANYGYTF
TRBJ1-2,TRBV6-4,TRBD1,TGTGCCAGCAGTGCCGAAAGGGACAGGGGTTATGGCTACACCTTC,CASSAERDRGYGYTF
TRBJ2-5,TRBV28,TRBD1,TGTGCCAGCAGTTTGGACAGGGAGACCCAGTACTTC,CASSLDRETQYF
TRBJ1-4,TRBV5-1,NA,TGCGCCAGCAGCTCTACAGGACGGGGGAACAATGAAAAACTGTTTTTT,CASSSTGRGNNEKLFF
TRBJ1-1,TRBV30,NA,TGTGCCTGGGGCCATACAGTTGAAGCTTTCTTT,CAWGHTVEAFF
TRBJ1-2,TRBV2,NA,TGTGCCAGCCACAGTTCAGCTAACTATGGCTACACCTTC,CASHSSANYGYTF
TRBJ2-7,TRBV18,NA,TGTGCCAGCTCACCTCCCTACAGGAAACCTCATGACCTGGGTACCTACGAGCAGTACTTC,CASSPPYRKPHDLGTYEQYF
TRBJ1-3,TRBV27,TRBD1,TGTGCCAGCACGACAGGGTCCGCTGGAAACACCATATATTTT,CASTTGSAGNTIYF
TRBJ1-1,TRBV27,NA,TGTGCCAGCAGTCCGCGAGGTGTAGGGGACACTGAAGCTTTCTTT,CASSPRGVGDTEAFF
TRBJ2-2,TRBV2,TRBD1,TGTGCCAGCGTTGGACAGGGAAGCACCGGGGAGCTGTTTTTT,CASVGQGSTGELFF
TRBJ1-1,TRBV28,NA,TGTGCCAGCAGTTCGTTCACTATCCCTGAAGCTTTCTTT,CASSSFTIPEAFF
TRBJ2-7,TRBV7-2,NA,TGTGCCAGCAGCGCCGTGCAACTTCAGGGAGAGCAGTACTTC,CASSAVQLQGEQYF
TRBJ2-3,TRBV6-6,NA,TGTGCCAGCAGTTCCCAGTGGTGGGCCACAGATACGCAGTATTTT,CASSSQWWATDTQYF
TRBJ2-7,TRBV28,TRBD2,TGTGCCAGCAGTGTGTTTCTTCGGGGGAGGGACGAGCAGTACTTC,CASSVFLRGRDEQYF